One and the same sample provided the 12 T cell receptor beta chains below, sequenced in a study of Ad26.COV2.S vaccination and SARS-CoV-2 variants. Regarding treatment: approximately 18 received Ad26.COV2.S at low or high dose, single or two shots; 5 received placebo; per-sample allocation not given. Each sample was drawn 63 days after the first injection (of vaccine or placebo). Assay: immunoSEQ multiplex PCR; the TCRdb copy retains only in-frame clones and omits some. The sample carries approximately 500,000 clones, roughly 85% recorded once. The sequencing used peripheral blood, collected in a trial of Ad26.COV2.S vaccine versus placebo. The receptors here all came from a person aged 18-65 years who received the Ad26.COV2.S COVID-19 vaccine or a placebo.

As DNA, the CDR3 is TGTGCCAGCAGCTCGGACACTAGCCCCTACGAGCAGTACTTC. This encodes CASSSDTSPYEQYF. The genes are TRBV7-9 and TRBJ2-7; D perhaps matches TRBD2 (6 bases). The germline gives CDR1 SEHNR, CDR2 FQNEAQ (reference sequence). Trimming took off 4 bases at V and 2 bases at J, with 12 bases between the two ends. The CDR3 loop spans 14 amino acids.

The chain couples TRBV10-3 to TRBJ1-6, with a tentative D call TRBD1 (6 bases). The CDR3 is 14 residues long. Germline V gene sequence: CDR1 ENHRY, CDR2 SYGVKD. V lost 7 bases to trimming and J lost 5 bases, with 12 bases between them. The CDR3 coding sequence is TGTGCCATCAAGGACAGTGCTGATAATTCACCCCTCCACTTT. It is translated as CAIKDSADNSPLHF.

The chain couples TRBV5-4 to TRBJ2-7, with TRBD2 matching 7 bases. CDR1 SGHNT and CDR2 YYREEE come from the germline V gene (reference sequence). The length of the CDR3 is 16 residues. V lost 4 bases, J lost 3 bases, and 13 bases stayed unmatched. CDR3 bases: TGTGCCAGCAGCCCGGGGATTCGGGCGGGAGACTACGAGCAGTACTTC. It is translated as CASSPGIRAGDYEQYF.

The rearrangement links TRBV5-4 to TRBJ2-7; 8 bases are a match to TRBD2. Germline V lookup: CDR1 SGHNT, CDR2 YYREEE (reference sequence). This CDR3 contains 17 residues. The trim removed 1 base at V and 2 bases at J, leaving 11 bases unmatched. This chain's CDR3 is CASSLPKVGGGTYEQYF. The CDR3 nucleotides are TGTGCCAGCAGCTTGCCTAAGGTGGGCGGGGGGACCTACGAGCAGTACTTC.

The chain joins TRBV6-5 to TRBJ2-5; 10 bases map to TRBD1. Germline lookup yields CDR1 MNHEY and CDR2 SVGAGI. The CDR3 contains 15 residues. The ends lost 5 bases at V and 2 bases at J; junction bases unmatched: 5. CDR3 residues: CASSHPDRGQETQYF. Written as DNA, the CDR3 is TGTGCCAGCAGTCACCCGGACAGGGGGCAAGAGACCCAGTACTTC.

The V and J genes are TRBV6-5 and TRBJ1-3, with D tentatively TRBD1 (5 bases). The germline V gene encodes CDR1 MNHEY and CDR2 SVGAGI. The CDR3 has 13 amino acids. V gave up 7 bases and J gave up 2 bases, with 9 bases separating them. In nucleotides, the CDR3 is TGTGCCAGCATCGGGGGGGCTGGAAACACCATATATTTT. The encoded protein is CASIGGAGNTIYF.

This chain links TRBV7-2 with TRBJ2-1; the match to TRBD2 covers 8 bases. With V trimmed by 7 bases and J by 9 bases, 17 bases remained unmatched. CDR3 length: 16 amino acids. Germline CDR1 and CDR2: SGHTA and FQGNSA. CDR3 region: CASTPPGVTGGSEQFF. DNA of the CDR3: TGTGCCAGCACCCCGCCCGGGGTGACGGGGGGGAGTGAGCAGTTCTTC.

The chain uses TRBV27 and TRBJ2-3; 10 bases line up with TRBD2. The CDR3 contains 16 residues. With 5 bases clipped from V and 1 base from J, the junction kept 6 bases outside the gene matches. Germline V CDR1 and CDR2: MNHEY, SMNVEV (reference sequence). DNA of the CDR3: TGTGCCAGCAGTCCGCCGGGGACTAGCGGCACAGATACGCAGTATTTT. Residues: CASSPPGTSGTDTQYF.

This clone was recorded only once. J is TRBJ2-4 and V is TRBV5-6; 8 bases are shared with TRBD2. This CDR3 spans 13 amino acids. Germline-derived CDR1 and CDR2 are SGHDT and YYEEEE. With 4 bases clipped from V and 6 bases from J, the junction kept 3 bases outside the gene matches. The CDR3 region is CASSTGGGNIQYF. CDR3 in DNA: TGTGCCAGCAGCACGGGAGGGGGAAACATTCAGTACTTC.

The J gene is TRBJ2-1, the V gene TRBV7-8; D is ambiguous. Germline CDR1 reads SGHVS; CDR2 reads FQNEAQ. V was clipped by 5 bases and J by 4 bases, with 15 bases between them. The CDR3 runs to 15 residues. CDR3 nucleotides: TGTGCCAGCAGCCTCCTCCGCCTGGGGTACAATGAGCAGTTCTTC. It specifies CASSLLRLGYNEQFF.

This clone was seen many times. This chain joins TRBV15 and TRBJ2-4, with 7 bases lining up with TRBD2. Looked up from germline, CDR1 is LNHNV and CDR2 is YYDKDF (reference sequence). Unmatched junction bases numbered 10, after V lost 0 bases and J lost 2 bases. The CDR3 is 18 residues long. CDR3 region: CATSREDQWEGPKNIQYF. The CDR3 DNA follows: TGTGCCACCAGCAGAGAGGATCAGTGGGAGGGACCCAAAAACATTCAGTACTTC.

The rearrangement links TRBV19 to TRBJ2-2; 9 nucleotides agree with TRBD1. Germline lookup yields CDR1 LNHDA and CDR2 SQIVND (reference sequence). V shed 5 bases, J shed 7 bases, and the junction held 5 bases outside the gene matches. The CDR3 totals 14 residues. CDR3 nucleotides: TGTGCCAGTAGTGCACAGGGGGCGAGCGGGGAGCTGTTTTTT. Encoded protein: CASSAQGASGELFF.